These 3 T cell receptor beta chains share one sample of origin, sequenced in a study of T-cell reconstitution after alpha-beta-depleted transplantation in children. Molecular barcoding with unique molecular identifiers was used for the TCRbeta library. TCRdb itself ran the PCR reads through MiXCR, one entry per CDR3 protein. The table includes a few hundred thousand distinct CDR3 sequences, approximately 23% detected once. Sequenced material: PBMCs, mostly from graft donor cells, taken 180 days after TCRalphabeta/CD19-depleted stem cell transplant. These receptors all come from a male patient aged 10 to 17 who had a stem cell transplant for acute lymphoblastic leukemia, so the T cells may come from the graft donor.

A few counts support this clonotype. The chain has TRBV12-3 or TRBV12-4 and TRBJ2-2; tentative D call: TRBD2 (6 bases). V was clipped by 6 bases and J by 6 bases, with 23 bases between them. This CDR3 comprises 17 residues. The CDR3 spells CASSPREAGLASGELFF. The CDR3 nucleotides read TGTGCCAGCAGCCCACGAGAAGCTGGGCTAGCGTCCGGGGAGCTGTTTTTT.

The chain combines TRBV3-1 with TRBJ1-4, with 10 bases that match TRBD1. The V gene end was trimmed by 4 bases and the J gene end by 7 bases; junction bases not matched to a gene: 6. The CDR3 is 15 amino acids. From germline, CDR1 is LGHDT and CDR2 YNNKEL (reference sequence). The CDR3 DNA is TGTGCCAGCAGCCCATGGACAGGGGGGGGTGAAAAACTGTTTTTT. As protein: CASSPWTGGGEKLFF.

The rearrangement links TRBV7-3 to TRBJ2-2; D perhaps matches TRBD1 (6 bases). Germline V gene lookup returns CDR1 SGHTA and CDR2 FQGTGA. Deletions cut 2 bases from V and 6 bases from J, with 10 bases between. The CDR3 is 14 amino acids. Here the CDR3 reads CASSLAGVPGELFF. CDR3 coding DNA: TGTGCCAGCAGCTTAGCAGGGGTTCCCGGGGAGCTGTTTTTT.